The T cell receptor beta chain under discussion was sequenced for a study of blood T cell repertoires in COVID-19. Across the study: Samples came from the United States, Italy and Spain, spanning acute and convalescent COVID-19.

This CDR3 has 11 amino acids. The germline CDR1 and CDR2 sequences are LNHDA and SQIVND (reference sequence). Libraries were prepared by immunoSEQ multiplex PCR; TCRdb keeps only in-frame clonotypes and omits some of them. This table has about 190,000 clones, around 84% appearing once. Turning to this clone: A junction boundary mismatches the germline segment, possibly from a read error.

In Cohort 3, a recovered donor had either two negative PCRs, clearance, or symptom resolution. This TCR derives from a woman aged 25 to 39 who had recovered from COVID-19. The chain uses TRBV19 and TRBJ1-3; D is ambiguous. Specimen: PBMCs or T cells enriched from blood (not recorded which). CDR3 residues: CASSQATLARF. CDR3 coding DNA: TGTGCCAGTAGTCAGGCCACCTTGGCCCGTTTT.